This TCR beta chain emerged from a study of human T cells and chemical hapten exposure. Across the study: Once 0.01% DPC had been applied to the upper back by patch test, readings were taken at 6 days. Enrolled patients were predominantly female and had alopecia areata, totalis or universalis. Study results and limitations: Expanded TCRs made up significantly more big CDR3 similarity clusters than controls did.

This CDR3 is built from 14 residues. With 3 bases removed from V and 4 bases from J, the gap between germline ends came to 12 bases. Germline V CDR1 and CDR2: SGHDN, FVKESK. Attachment of unique molecular identifiers to individual cDNA molecules was performed in the library. One entry per CDR3 protein results from TCRdb running MiXCR on the RACE reads. The data show 150,000 to 200,000 distinct CDR3 sequences, more than 20% seen once. The sample holds a few counts of this clonotype. The target antigen is unknown. Specified time point: patch test 1, 2 weeks after DPC sensitization. As to treatment: therapeutic diphenylcyclopropenone sensitization with weekly scalp DPC.

This chain uses TRBV14 with TRBJ1-2; D unresolved. The clonotype originates from a woman aged 50 to 65 with alopecia areata. Some clones in this sample may be carry-over from other donors' samples. The sample was whole blood, taken in connection with sensitization to the hapten diphenylcyclopropenone (DPC). The CDR3 DNA reads TGTGCCAGCAGCCATGATCCCCGATTCTATGGCTACACCTTC. Its translation: CASSHDPRFYGYTF.